The TCR beta chain under discussion was sequenced for a study of blood T cell repertoires in COVID-19. Overall study context: Nucleic acid was either cDNA or gDNA, and it came from T cells, B-cell-depleted T cells, or PBMCs.

The CDR3 runs to 12 residues. V was shortened by 3 bases and J by 10 bases, with 7 bases between the two germline ends. Germline CDR1 and CDR2: LGHDT and YNNKEL (reference sequence). Study processing details: Amplifying reference gene primers gave estimates of nucleated cell counts. Profiling relied on immunoSEQ multiplex PCR, and the TCRdb table lists in-frame clones only, not all of them. The DNA gave D and trimming, while V, J and clone size come from that table. The table lists over 50,000 clones, 87% of them singletons, with about 7.8% in the top ten. The sample consisted of peripheral blood. This chain joins TRBV3-1 (or the pseudogene TRBV3-2) and TRBJ2-6; D gene uncertain. The clonotype was recovered from a middle-aged man with active COVID-19. CDR3 sequence: CASSQSRNVLTF. The CDR3 DNA reads TGTGCCAGCAGCCAGAGCAGGAACGTCCTGACTTTC.